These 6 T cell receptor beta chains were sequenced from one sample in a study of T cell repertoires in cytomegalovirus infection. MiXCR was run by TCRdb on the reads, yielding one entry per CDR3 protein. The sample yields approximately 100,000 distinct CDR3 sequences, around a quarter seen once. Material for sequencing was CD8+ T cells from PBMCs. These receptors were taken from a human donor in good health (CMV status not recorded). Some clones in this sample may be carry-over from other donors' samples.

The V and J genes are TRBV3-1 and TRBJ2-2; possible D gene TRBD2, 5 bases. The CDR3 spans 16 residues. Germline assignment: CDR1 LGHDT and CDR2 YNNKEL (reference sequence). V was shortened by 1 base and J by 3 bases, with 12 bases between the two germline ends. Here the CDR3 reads CASSQGQEEYTGELFF. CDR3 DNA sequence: TGTGCCAGCAGCCAAGGGCAGGAGGAATACACCGGGGAGCTGTTTTTT.

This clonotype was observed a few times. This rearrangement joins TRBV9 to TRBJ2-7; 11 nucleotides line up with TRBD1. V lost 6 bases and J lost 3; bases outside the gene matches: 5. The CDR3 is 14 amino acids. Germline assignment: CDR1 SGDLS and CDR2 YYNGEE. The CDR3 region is CASTAGTGGYEQYF. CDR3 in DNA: TGTGCCAGCACCGCTGGGACAGGGGGCTACGAGCAGTACTTC. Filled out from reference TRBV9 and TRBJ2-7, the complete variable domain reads DSGVTQTPKHLITATGQRVTLRCSPRSGDLSVYWYQQSLDQGLQFLIQYYNGEERAKGNILERFSAQQFPDLHSELNLSSLELGDSALYFCASTAGTGGYEQYFGPGTRLTVT.

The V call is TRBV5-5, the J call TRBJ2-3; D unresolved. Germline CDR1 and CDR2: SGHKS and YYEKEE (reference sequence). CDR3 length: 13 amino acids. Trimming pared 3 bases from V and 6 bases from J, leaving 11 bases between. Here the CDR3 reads CASSSGHGDTQYF. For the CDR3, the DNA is TGTGCCAGCAGCTCCGGTCATGGGGATACGCAGTATTTT.

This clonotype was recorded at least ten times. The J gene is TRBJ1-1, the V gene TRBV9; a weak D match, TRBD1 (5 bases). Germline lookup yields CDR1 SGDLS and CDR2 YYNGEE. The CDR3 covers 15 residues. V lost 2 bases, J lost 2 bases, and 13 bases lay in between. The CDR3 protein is CASSVGTGANTEAFF. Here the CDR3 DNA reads TGTGCCAGCAGCGTCGGGACGGGAGCAAACACTGAAGCTTTCTTT.

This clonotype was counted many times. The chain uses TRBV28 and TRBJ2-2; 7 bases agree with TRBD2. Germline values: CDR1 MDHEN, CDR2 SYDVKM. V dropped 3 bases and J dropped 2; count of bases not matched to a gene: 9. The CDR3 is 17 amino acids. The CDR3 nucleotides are TGTGCCAGCAGTTTTAGGGAGGGTAGCGGAAACACCGGGGAGCTGTTTTTT. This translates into CASSFREGSGNTGELFF.

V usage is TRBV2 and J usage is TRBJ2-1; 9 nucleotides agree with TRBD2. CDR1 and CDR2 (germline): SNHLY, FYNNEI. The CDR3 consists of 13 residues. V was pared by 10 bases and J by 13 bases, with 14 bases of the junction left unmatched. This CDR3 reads CANLIGTSPLQFF. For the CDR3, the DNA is TGTGCCAACCTTATCGGGACTAGCCCCCTACAGTTCTTC.